This TCR beta chain was profiled in a study of shared T cell receptors in the human thymus. There are 15 residues in the CDR3. Germline CDR1 is MNHNS and CDR2 is SASEGT. Trimming took 4 bases from V and 1 from J; bases not matched to a gene: 2. The repertoire was sequenced with immunoSEQ multiplex PCR; TCRdb's copy has only in-frame clones and lacks some. The data hold about 610,000 clones, with 88% observed a single time. In addition, the sample was reused for a study of human thymus T cells. From that study: The study used thymus tissue resected during corrective heart surgery. Apparent bias marked the V and J gene usage of thymic and blood repertoires.

Sequenced material: thymocytes. The receptor was derived from a boy in the first two years of life with a congenital heart defect. J is TRBJ1-4 and V is TRBV6-1; 8 bases agree with TRBD1. The chain's CDR3 is CASSVRGRTNEKLFF. In nucleotides, the CDR3 is TGTGCCAGCAGTGTCAGGGGGCGAACTAATGAAAAACTGTTTTTT.